The sequence of this TCR beta chain was determined in a study of T-cell memory formation after mild COVID-19. Study-wide results and caveats: Mostly located in CM and EM were contracting CD4+ clones, with contracting CD8+ clones located in EMRA. Day 15 to 85 contractors were CD4/CD8 balanced; later expanders leaned CD4+.

At least ten counts were recorded for this clonotype. Its antigen is still unknown. The germline V gene has CDR1 SNHLY and CDR2 FYNNEI. Trimming took off 8 bases at V and 7 bases at J, with 6 bases between the two ends. This CDR3 is 10 amino acids long. A 5'RACE reaction primed in the constant segment made cDNA libraries of TCR alpha and TCR beta, and these carried sample barcodes and UMIs. MiXCR, run by TCRdb on the 5' RACE reads, gives a single entry per CDR3 protein. The table records 350,000 to 500,000 distinct CDR3 sequences, more than 15% of them present only once. The clonotype was recovered from a man younger than 35 who had mild COVID-19 (a few samples of this study predate the infection). Cell type and time point are not known. The gene calls are TRBV2 and TRBJ2-1; D call uncertain. Sequencing was carried out using PBMCs or a T cell subset sorted from them (not recorded which). In nucleotides, the CDR3 is TGTGCCAGCGTCGAAAATGAGCAGTTCTTC. This gives the protein CASVENEQFF.